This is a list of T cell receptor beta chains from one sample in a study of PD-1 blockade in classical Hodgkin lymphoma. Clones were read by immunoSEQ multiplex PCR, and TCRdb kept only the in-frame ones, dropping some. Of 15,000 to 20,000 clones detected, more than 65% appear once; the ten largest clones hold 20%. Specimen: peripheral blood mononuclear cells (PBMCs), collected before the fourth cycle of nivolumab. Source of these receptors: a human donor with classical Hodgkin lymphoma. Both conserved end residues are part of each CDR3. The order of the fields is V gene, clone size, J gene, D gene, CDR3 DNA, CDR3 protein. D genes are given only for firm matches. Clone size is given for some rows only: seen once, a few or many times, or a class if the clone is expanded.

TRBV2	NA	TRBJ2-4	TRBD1	TGTGCCAGCACGGGACAGGGCCTAGCCAAAAACATTCAGTACTTC	CASTGQGLAKNIQYF
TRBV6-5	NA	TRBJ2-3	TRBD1	TGTGCCAGCAAAACAGGGGGCTTAGGAGATACGCAGTATTTT	CASKTGGLGDTQYF
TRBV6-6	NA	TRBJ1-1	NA	TGTGCCAGCAGGCCCACAGGGCGGACTGAAGCTTTCTTT	CASRPTGRTEAFF
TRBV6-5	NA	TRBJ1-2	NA	TGTGCCAGCAGTTCCCCAGGGCTTGGCTACACCTTC	CASSSPGLGYTF
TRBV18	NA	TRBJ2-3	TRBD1	TGTGCCAGCTCACCATTGGACAGGGCCGCTACGCAGTATTTT	CASSPLDRAATQYF
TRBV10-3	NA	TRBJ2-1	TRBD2	TGTGCCATCAGTGGAGGGAGCGGGGGGGTAAATGAGCAGTTCTTC	CAISGGSGGVNEQFF
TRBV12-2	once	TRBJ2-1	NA	TGTGCAAGTCGCTTAGGCGCAGGATTGGAGCGGTCCGGGACGGCCCTTGAGCAGTTCTTC	CASRLGAGLERSGTALEQFF
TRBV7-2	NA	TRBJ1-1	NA	TGTGCCAGCAGCTTAGGGCCCGGGGGCGACACTGAAGCTTTCTTT	CASSLGPGGDTEAFF
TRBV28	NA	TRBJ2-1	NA	TGTGCCAGCAGTATACCGACAGGACGGTACAATGAGCAGTTCTTC	CASSIPTGRYNEQFF
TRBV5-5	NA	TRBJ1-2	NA	TGTGCCAGCAGCTTGGGCCAGACCTATGGCTACACCTTC	CASSLGQTYGYTF
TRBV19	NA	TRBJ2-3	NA	TGTGCCAGTAGTATATTAGGGTCAGATACGCAGTATTTT	CASSILGSDTQYF
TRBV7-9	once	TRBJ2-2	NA	TGTGCCAGCAGCTTACGAAGGGGGGCAAACACCGGGGAGCTGTTTTTT	CASSLRRGANTGELFF
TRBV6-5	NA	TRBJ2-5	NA	TGTGCCAGCAGTTACTCGAGCCTAGGGGGAGAGACCCAGTACTTC	CASSYSSLGGETQYF
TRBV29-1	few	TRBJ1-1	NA	TGCAGCGCTCATGGAGGGGGGCTCGAAAACACTGAAGCTTTCTTT	CSAHGGGLENTEAFF
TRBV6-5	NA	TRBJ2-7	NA	TGTGCCAGCAGTGTTAGACTAGTGTCGGCCTACGAGCAGTACTTC	CASSVRLVSAYEQYF
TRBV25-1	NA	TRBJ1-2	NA	TGTGCCAGCCGCCGTGGGGATGGCTACACCTTC	CASRRGDGYTF
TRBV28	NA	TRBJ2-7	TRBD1	TGTGCCAGCAGTTCTGGTGGGACAGGGTCCGACGAGCAGTACTTC	CASSSGGTGSDEQYF
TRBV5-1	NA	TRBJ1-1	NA	TGCGCCAGCAGCTTGGGACAGCCGAACACTGAAGCTTTCTTT	CASSLGQPNTEAFF
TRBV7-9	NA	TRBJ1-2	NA	TGTGCCAGCAGACAAGACAACTATGGCTACACCTTC	CASRQDNYGYTF
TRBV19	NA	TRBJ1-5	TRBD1	TGTGCCAGTAGTTTTATTGGGACAGGGGGCAATCAGCCCCAGCATTTT	CASSFIGTGGNQPQHF
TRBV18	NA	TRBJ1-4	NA	TGTGCCAGCTCACCCACTACTAGCGAAAAACTGTTTTTT	CASSPTTSEKLFF
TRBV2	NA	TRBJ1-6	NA	TGTGCCAGCATGGGGGAGGTTCCACCCCTCCACTTT	CASMGEVPPLHF
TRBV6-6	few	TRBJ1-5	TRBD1	TGTGCCAGCAGCTTAGGGGACAGAAGCAATCAGCCCCAGCATTTT	CASSLGDRSNQPQHF
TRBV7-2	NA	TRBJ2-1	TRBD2	TGTGCCAGCAGTAGCGGGGGGCGGAATGAGCAGTTCTTC	CASSSGGRNEQFF